Below, 19 T cell receptor beta chains from the same sample are listed, as sequenced in a study of beta chain features in type 1 diabetes. As every portion of the isolated RNA was reverse transcribed, the sequencing read expressed TCRB transcripts. The protocol was immunoSEQ multiplex PCR, while the TCRdb copy is restricted to in-frame clones and leaves out a portion. The sample includes approximately 250,000 clones, roughly 15% of them seen just once. Sequenced material: naive CD4+ T cells from blood. The receptors derive from a woman aged 40 to 55 in good health.

This clone came up a few times. CDR3 loop: CASSAFGQGFNNEQFF. CDR3 in DNA: TGCGCCAGCAGTGCGTTCGGACAGGGGTTCAACAATGAGCAGTTCTTC. The V and J genes are TRBV10-1 and TRBJ2-1; 9 bases fit TRBD1. The CDR3 runs 16 residues. Germline V gene data show CDR1 as WNHNN and CDR2 as SYGVQD (reference sequence). The trim removed 4 bases at V and 5 bases at J, leaving 9 bases unmatched.

This clone was counted once. J is TRBJ1-1 and V is TRBV29-1, with D perhaps TRBD1 (5 bases). The CDR3 spans 15 residues. With 5 bases removed from V and 4 bases from J, the gap between germline ends came to 20 bases. The V gene's germline CDR1 is SQVTM and CDR2 ANQGSEA. CDR3 region: CSVLGRSRMGTEAFF. In DNA, the CDR3 is TGCAGCGTTCTGGGGCGGAGTCGAATGGGCACTGAAGCTTTCTTT. The whole variable domain, filled in from reference TRBV29-1 and TRBJ1-1, reads SAVISQKPSRDICQRGTSLTIQCQVDSQVTMMFWYRQQPGQSLTLIATANQGSEATYESGFVIDKFPISRPNLTFSTLTVSNMSPEDSSIYLCSVLGRSRMGTEAFFGQGTRLTVV.

The V and J genes are TRBV5-1 and TRBJ2-3; D ambiguous. CDR1 is SGHRS and CDR2 is YFSETQ in the germline V gene. V was clipped by 4 bases and J by 2 bases, with 17 bases between them. This CDR3 is 16 amino acids long. The CDR3 sequence is CASSPETLSPTDTQYF. The DNA of the CDR3 is TGCGCCAGCAGCCCTGAGACTCTCTCGCCCACAGATACGCAGTATTTT.

This clone was seen more than once but under ten times. V usage is TRBV29-1 and J usage is TRBJ1-1; D may be TRBD1 (6 bases). The length of the CDR3 is 13 residues. Germline values: CDR1 SQVTM, CDR2 ANQGSEA. Between the trimmed V and J ends, which lost 6 bases and 2 bases, there was a span of 13 bases. CDR3: CSVPKQGNTEAFF. The CDR3 DNA sequence: TGCAGCGTACCTAAACAGGGAAACACTGAAGCTTTCTTT.

The chain couples TRBV2 to TRBJ1-5; TRBD1 is a possible D gene (6 bases). Germline V lookup: CDR1 SNHLY, CDR2 FYNNEI. The CDR3 length is 13 residues. V was cut by 7 bases and J by 6 bases, with 13 bases left in between. In nucleotides, the CDR3 is TGTGCCAGCACTGAGGGGGGGGCTCAGCCCCAGCATTTT. Its translation: CASTEGGAQPQHF.

A few counts support this clone. The rearrangement joins TRBV19 to TRBJ2-2; TRBD1 might be the D (5 bases). The CDR3 covers 14 residues. Trimming took off 2 bases at V and 3 bases at J, with 7 bases between the two ends. Germline loops: CDR1 LNHDA, CDR2 SQIVND (reference sequence). CDR3 sequence: CASSIQGYTGELFF. For the CDR3, the DNA is TGTGCCAGTAGTATACAGGGCTACACCGGGGAGCTGTTTTTT.

This clone has a handful of counts. The V call is TRBV7-2, the J call TRBJ2-1, with 12 positions matching TRBD2. The CDR3 runs to 13 residues. CDR1 is SGHTA, CDR2 FQGNSA, per germline. V dropped 10 bases and J dropped 4; count of bases not matched to a gene: 2. In DNA, the CDR3 is TGTGCCATAGGACTAGCGGGGTACAATGAGCAGTTCTTC. It encodes CAIGLAGYNEQFF.

The chain carries TRBV7-9 and TRBJ1-6, with 8 bases fitting TRBD1. In germline, CDR1 is SEHNR, CDR2 FQNEAQ (reference sequence). J was trimmed by 5 bases and V by 6 bases; bases with no gene match: 3. This CDR3 has 14 amino acids. For the CDR3, the DNA is TGTGCCAGCAGTGGACAGGGCGATAATTCACCCCTCCACTTT. Translating gives CASSGQGDNSPLHF.

CDR3: CASSRRGSSSYNEQFF. The CDR3 nucleotides are TGTGCCAGCAGCCGAAGGGGGTCGAGCTCCTACAATGAGCAGTTCTTC. The V and J genes are TRBV7-2 and TRBJ2-1; a weak D match, TRBD1 (6 bases). Trimming removed 5 bases from V and 0 bases from J, with 14 bases in between. Germline CDR1 SGHTA, CDR2 FQGNSA. The CDR3 contains 16 residues.

V usage is TRBV15 and J usage is TRBJ2-7, with D hard to call. Germline lookup yields CDR1 LNHNV and CDR2 YYDKDF (reference sequence). The CDR3 covers 13 residues. Deletions cut 0 bases from V and 3 bases from J, with 6 bases between. The CDR3 region is CATSRDPFYEQYF. CDR3 DNA sequence: TGTGCCACCAGCAGAGATCCCTTCTACGAGCAGTACTTC.

This clone showed up just a few times. The V gene is TRBV7-8, the J gene TRBJ1-2, with unresolved D. V lost 6 bases, J lost 4 bases, and 15 bases lay in between. This CDR3 spans 14 amino acids. Per the germline V gene, CDR1 is SGHVS and CDR2 is FQNEAQ. DNA for the CDR3: TGTGCCAGCAGGCCGGAACGGGAGGCCTATGGCTACACCTTC. It specifies CASRPEREAYGYTF. Supplemented by reference TRBV7-8 and TRBJ1-2, the full variable domain reads GAGVSQSPRYKVAKRGQDVALRCDPISGHVSLFWYQQALGQGPEFLTYFQNEAQLDKSGLPSDRFFAERPEGSVSTLKIQRTQQEDSAVYLCASRPEREAYGYTFGSGTRLTVV.

This clone came up many times. The chain recombines TRBV7-9 with TRBJ1-6; TRBD1 matches at 9 bases. V shed 10 bases, J shed 13 bases, and the junction held 20 bases outside the gene matches. There are 16 residues in the CDR3. In germline, CDR1 is SEHNR, CDR2 FQNEAQ (reference sequence). The CDR3 loop is CATSGQGISTTSPLHF. CDR3 sequence (DNA): TGTGCCACCTCGGGACAGGGCATCTCCACGACCTCGCCCCTCCACTTT.

The rearrangement links TRBV7-8 to TRBJ2-5, with 7 positions matching TRBD2. Germline values: CDR1 SGHVS, CDR2 FQNEAQ. This CDR3 contains 15 residues. Germline trimming cut 2 bases from V and 5 bases from J; bases unmatched to any gene: 8. For the CDR3, the DNA is TGTGCCAGCAGCTTATCGGGGGGACTTGTCGAGACCCAGTACTTC. It is translated as CASSLSGGLVETQYF.

This chain joins TRBV7-2 and TRBJ1-5; 9 nucleotides align to TRBD1. Germline CDR1 reads SGHTA; CDR2 reads FQGNSA. Trimming took 4 bases from V and 3 from J; bases not matched to a gene: 10. This CDR3 has 17 amino acids. The DNA of the CDR3 is TGTGCCAGCAGCTCCGGGACAGGGAGTACTTACAATCAGCCCCAGCATTTT. As protein: CASSSGTGSTYNQPQHF.

This rearrangement joins TRBV6-1 to TRBJ1-2; D gene uncertain. The CDR3 sequence is 14 residues long. Germline V gene lookup returns CDR1 MNHNS and CDR2 SASEGT. V lost 8 bases and J 8 bases, leaving 21 bases between the germline ends. DNA for the CDR3: TGTGCCAGCGACGGGTCCCCTTACAATCGCGGCTACACCTTC. Amino acid sequence: CASDGSPYNRGYTF.

Points on this clone: This same CDR3 is encoded by further DNA sequences in the sample. This chain joins TRBV5-1 and TRBJ2-2; D perhaps matches TRBD2 (5 bases). The V end lost 1 base, the J end lost 3 bases, and 10 bases lay between the germline ends. Germline V gene lookup returns CDR1 SGHRS and CDR2 YFSETQ. The CDR3 is 15 amino acids. CDR3 DNA sequence: TGCGCCAGCAGCTTGTCGGGGAAGGACACCGGGGAGCTGTTTTTT. It translates to CASSLSGKDTGELFF.

The V call is TRBV7-8, the J call TRBJ2-5, with 7 bases fitting TRBD1. CDR1 and CDR2 from the germline V gene are SGHVS and FQNEAQ. The CDR3 loop spans 14 amino acids. V dropped 7 bases and J dropped 5; count of bases not matched to a gene: 10. The CDR3 loop reads CASTVSRGRETQYF. As DNA, the CDR3 is TGTGCCAGCACCGTTTCGAGGGGGCGGGAGACCCAGTACTTC.

Only a few counts were recorded for this clone. The genes are TRBV18 and TRBJ2-3; no clear D. Trimming took 3 bases from V and 0 from J, leaving 10 bases between them. CDR3 length: 15 residues. The germline CDR1 and CDR2 sequences are KGHSH and LQKENI. This CDR3 is CASSPDTASTDTQYF. As DNA, the CDR3 is TGTGCCAGCTCACCCGACACTGCTAGCACAGATACGCAGTATTTT.

This chain joins TRBV7-9 and TRBJ1-1; 9 bases align to TRBD1. The CDR3 extends over 14 amino acids. Trimming removed 0 bases from V and 5 bases from J; junction bases left unmatched: 1. Germline lookup yields CDR1 SEHNR and CDR2 FQNEAQ (reference sequence). CDR3 nucleotide sequence: TGTGCCAGCAGCTTAGCGACAGGGGGGACTGAAGCTTTCTTT. Protein: CASSLATGGTEAFF.